These 6 T cell receptor beta chains were sequenced from one sample in a study of blood T cells in healthy people across ages (dated by TCRdb to between 2014 and 2017). Library construction relied on 5' RACE. Sequenced on an Illumina HiSeq 2500. A second PCR of roughly 6 to 11 cycles was run with a J-beta primer mix and a sample-barcoded 5' primer. TCRdb redid the processing of the public reads, applying fastp at Q25 and MiXCR, and retained in-frame beta chains. Rows are unified per CDR3 protein, each entry keeping the most common DNA and genes. The sample table contains fewer than 1,200,000 distinct CDR3 sequences; only one count was recorded for roughly 24% of them. 0.75% of the sample is held by the ten biggest clonotypes. This same sample was also part of a study on T cells of mothers and their children.

Sequencing input: blood. These receptors were collected from a girl between 2 and 10 years old in good health.

This clonotype came up a few times. The chain has TRBV4-3 and TRBJ2-1, with 13 positions matching TRBD2. Germline assignment: CDR1 LGHNA and CDR2 YSLEER. The CDR3 spans 18 residues. The ends lost 0 bases at V and 2 bases at J; junction bases unmatched: 4. DNA for the CDR3: TGCGCCAGCAGCCAAGAAAGACTAGCGGGGGGCCCCTACAATGAGCAGTTCTTC. Protein sequence: CASSQERLAGGPYNEQFF.

This chain connects TRBV29-1 to TRBJ2-5; 9 bases are a match to TRBD2. The end of the DNA fits TRBJ2-1 better, so the J call may be wrong. The length of the CDR3 is 17 residues. The V gene's germline CDR1 is SQVTM and CDR2 ANQGSEA. The CDR3 is CSVEDWLPETSGLGQFF. The CDR3 DNA is TGCAGCGTTGAAGATTGGTTACCGGAGACTAGCGGATTGGGGCAGTTCTTC.

This clonotype was detected only a few times. This chain links TRBV12-5 with TRBJ2-5; TRBD1 agrees at 8 bases. The J call may be wrong; the DNA end is better matched by TRBJ2-7. The CDR3 spans 16 residues. Germline V CDR1 and CDR2: LGHNT, FRNRAP. This CDR3 reads CASGLGYAGGLTEQYF. CDR3 nucleotides: TGTGCTAGTGGTTTGGGGTATGCAGGGGGCTTAACCGAGCAGTACTTC.

The V call is TRBV13, the J call TRBJ2-1; a possible D gene is TRBD1 (5 bases). Germline CDR1 PRHDT, CDR2 FYEKMQ (reference sequence). CDR3 size: 16 residues. V was clipped by 6 bases and J by 0 bases, with 15 bases between them. In DNA, the CDR3 is TGTGCCAGCAGTCTTGAGACAGATAGCTCCTACAATGAGCAGTTCTTC. As protein: CASSLETDSSYNEQFF. Supplemented by reference TRBV13 and TRBJ2-1, the full variable domain reads AAGVIQSPRHLIKEKRETATLKCYPIPRHDTVYWYQQGPGQDPQFLISFYEKMQSDKGSIPDRFSAQQFSDYHSELNMSSLELGDSALYFCASSLETDSSYNEQFFGPGTRLTVL.

V gene TRBV5-1 combines with J gene TRBJ1-2, with 7 nucleotides matching TRBD1. V trimming: 0 bases; J trimming: 8 bases; junction bases outside the gene matches: 7. The CDR3 is made up of 14 amino acids. Germline loops: CDR1 SGHRS, CDR2 YFSETQ. The CDR3 DNA is TGCGCCAGCAGCTTGGACAGGGGAAATGGCGGCTACACCTTC. It translates to CASSLDRGNGGYTF.

The table lists this clonotype with a few counts. The chain employs TRBV11-2 and TRBJ2-1; no definite D call. CDR1 is SGHAT, CDR2 FQNNGV, per germline. The V end was cut by 3 bases, the J end by 10 bases, with 13 bases between. CDR3 size: 13 residues. CDR3 residues: CASSLFMGDEQFF. CDR3 nucleotides: TGTGCCAGCAGCTTGTTTATGGGTGACGAGCAGTTCTTC.